The entry below describes one TCR beta chain. Its antigen target is currently unknown. This clone may be a read error of a much larger clone one base away. The study profiled TCR repertoires of CD4+ T cells collected through bronchoalveolar lavage. Instrument used: Illumina MiSeq. TCRdb reran the public reads through fastp at Q25 and MiXCR, keeping productive beta chains. Each CDR3 protein appears once, grouped with its most common genes and DNA. In this sample the table shows fewer than 25,000 distinct CDR3 sequences, 21% of which occur a single time. The top ten constitute approximately 0.78% of the sample. Trimmed from V: 5 bases; trimmed from J: 7 bases; junction bases lacking a gene match: 5. CDR1 and CDR2 are read off the germline V gene as SGHNT and YENEEA. The CDR3, from cysteine to phenylalanine, totals 14 residues. Just the 42-base CDR3 DNA is kept, in frame starting at base 1. The data belong to a study of lung T cells in sarcoidosis with Löfgren's syndrome (dated by TCRdb to the late 2010s). At the level of the whole study: Sarcoidosis was characterized as a granulomatous, predominantly pulmonary disease marked by accumulation of CD4+ T cells in bronchoalveolar lavage fluid. The repertoire analyses focused on Löfgren's syndrome patients.

Overall study outcomes, separate from this receptor: TRAV12-1 and TRBV2 CDR3 motifs were reported to be shared among multiple Löfgren's syndrome patients, suggesting public CD4+ TCR repertoires. In alphabeta pairing analysis, TRAV12-1 was found to pair preferentially with TRBV2, and CDR3 homology was shown by the resulting paired TCRs. In Lofgren's syndrome patients, relative to control subjects, TRAV12-1 and TRBV2 were reported to be the most expanded V gene segments. Recognition of a sarcoidosis-associated antigen was only suggested, and the antigen itself remained putative and was not identified.

This clonotype originated in a human donor with sarcoidosis (Löfgren's syndrome or another form), or a control subject (not recorded which). Rearrangement joined TRBV11-3 to TRBJ2-2; TRBD1 lines up with 9 middle nucleotides. Sequenced input: CD4+ T cells from bronchoalveolar lavage. This receptor carries the CDR3 CASSPGQGDGELFF. The nucleotide sequence reads as follows: TGTGCCAGCAGCCCGGGACAGGGAGACGGGGAGCTGTTTTTT.